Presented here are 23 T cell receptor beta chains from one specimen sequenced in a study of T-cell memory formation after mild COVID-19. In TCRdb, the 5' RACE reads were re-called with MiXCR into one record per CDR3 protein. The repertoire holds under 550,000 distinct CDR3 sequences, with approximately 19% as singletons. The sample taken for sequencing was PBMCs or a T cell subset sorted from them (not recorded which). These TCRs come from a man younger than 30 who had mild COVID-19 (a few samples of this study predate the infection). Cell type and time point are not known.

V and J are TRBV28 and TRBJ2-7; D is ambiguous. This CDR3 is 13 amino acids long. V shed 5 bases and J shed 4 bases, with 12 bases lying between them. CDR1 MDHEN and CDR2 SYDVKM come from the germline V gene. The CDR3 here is CASSLREFYEQYV. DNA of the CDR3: TGTGCCAGCAGTCTCCGAGAATTTTACGAGCAGTACGTC.

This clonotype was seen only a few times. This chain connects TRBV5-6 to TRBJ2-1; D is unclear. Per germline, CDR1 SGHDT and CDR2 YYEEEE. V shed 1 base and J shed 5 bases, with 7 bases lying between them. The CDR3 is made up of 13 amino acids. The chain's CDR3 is CASSLFVNNEQFF. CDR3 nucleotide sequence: TGTGCCAGCAGCTTGTTTGTAAACAATGAGCAGTTCTTC.

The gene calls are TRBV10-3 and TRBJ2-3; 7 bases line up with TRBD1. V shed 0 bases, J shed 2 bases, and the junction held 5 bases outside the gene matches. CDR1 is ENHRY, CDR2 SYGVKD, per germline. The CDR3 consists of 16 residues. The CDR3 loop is CAISESGQDSTDTQYF. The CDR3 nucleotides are TGTGCCATCAGTGAGTCCGGACAGGACTCCACAGATACGCAGTATTTT.

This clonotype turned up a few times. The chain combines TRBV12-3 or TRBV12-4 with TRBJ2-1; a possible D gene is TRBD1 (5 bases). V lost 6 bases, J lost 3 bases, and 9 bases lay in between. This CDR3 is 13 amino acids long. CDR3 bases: TGTGCCAGCAGCTGGGGCCGCTACAATGAGCAGTTCTTC. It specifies CASSWGRYNEQFF.

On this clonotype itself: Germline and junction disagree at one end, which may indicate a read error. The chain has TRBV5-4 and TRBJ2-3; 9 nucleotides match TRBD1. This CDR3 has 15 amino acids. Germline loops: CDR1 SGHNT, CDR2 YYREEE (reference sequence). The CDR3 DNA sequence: TGTACCAGCAGATATGGACAGGGGTGGACAGATACGCAGTATTTT. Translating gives CTSRYGQGWTDTQYF.

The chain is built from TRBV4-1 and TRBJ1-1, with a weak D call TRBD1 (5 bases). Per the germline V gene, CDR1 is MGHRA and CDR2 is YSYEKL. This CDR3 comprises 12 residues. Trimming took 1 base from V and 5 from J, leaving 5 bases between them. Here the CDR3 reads CASSQGQTEAFF. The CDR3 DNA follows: TGCGCCAGCAGCCAAGGACAGACTGAAGCTTTCTTT.

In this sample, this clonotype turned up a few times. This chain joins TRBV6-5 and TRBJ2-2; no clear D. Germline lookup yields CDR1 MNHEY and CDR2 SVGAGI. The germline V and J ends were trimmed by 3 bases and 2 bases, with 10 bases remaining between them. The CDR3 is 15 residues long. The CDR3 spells CASSYSPKNTGELFF. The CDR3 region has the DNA TGTGCCAGCAGTTATAGCCCGAAAAACACCGGGGAGCTGTTTTTT.

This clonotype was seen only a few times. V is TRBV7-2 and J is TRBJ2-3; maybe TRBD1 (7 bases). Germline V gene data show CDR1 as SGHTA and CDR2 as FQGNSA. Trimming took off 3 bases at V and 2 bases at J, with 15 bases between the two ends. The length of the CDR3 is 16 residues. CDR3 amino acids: CASSFRAGQITDTQYF. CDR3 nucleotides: TGTGCCAGCAGCTTTCGGGCGGGACAGATCACAGATACGCAGTATTTT.

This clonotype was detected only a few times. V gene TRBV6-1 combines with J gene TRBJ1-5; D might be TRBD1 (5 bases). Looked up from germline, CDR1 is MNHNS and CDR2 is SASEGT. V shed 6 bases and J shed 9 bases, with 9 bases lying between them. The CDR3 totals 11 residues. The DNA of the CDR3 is TGTGCCAGCAGGGGGACTACGCCCCAGCATTTT. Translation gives CASRGTTPQHF.

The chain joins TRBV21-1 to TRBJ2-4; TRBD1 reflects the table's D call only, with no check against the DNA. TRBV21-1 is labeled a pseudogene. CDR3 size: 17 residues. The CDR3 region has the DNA TGTGCCAGCAGCGTAGAGACAGGGGGCTCGGGCAAAAACATTCAGTACTTC. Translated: CASSVETGGSGKNIQYF.

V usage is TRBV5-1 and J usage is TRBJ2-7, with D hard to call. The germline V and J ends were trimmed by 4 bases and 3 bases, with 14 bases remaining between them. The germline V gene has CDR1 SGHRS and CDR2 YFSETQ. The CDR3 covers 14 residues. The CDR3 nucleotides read TGCGCCAGCAGCCCTGGTGCCGGAAACTACGAGCAGTACGTC. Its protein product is CASSPGAGNYEQYV.

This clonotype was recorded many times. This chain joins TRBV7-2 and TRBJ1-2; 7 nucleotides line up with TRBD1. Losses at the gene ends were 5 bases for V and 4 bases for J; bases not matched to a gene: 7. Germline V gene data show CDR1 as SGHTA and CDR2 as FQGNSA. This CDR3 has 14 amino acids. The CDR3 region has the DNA TGTGCCAGCAGCCCTACAGGGGCCCTCTATGGCTACACCTTC. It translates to CASSPTGALYGYTF.

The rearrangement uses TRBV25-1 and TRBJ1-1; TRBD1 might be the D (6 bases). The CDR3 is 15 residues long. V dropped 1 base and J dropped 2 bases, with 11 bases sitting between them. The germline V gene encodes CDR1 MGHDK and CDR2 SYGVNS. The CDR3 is CASSEWRGSNTEAFF. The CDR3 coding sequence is TGTGCCAGCAGTGAATGGAGGGGGAGTAACACTGAAGCTTTCTTT.

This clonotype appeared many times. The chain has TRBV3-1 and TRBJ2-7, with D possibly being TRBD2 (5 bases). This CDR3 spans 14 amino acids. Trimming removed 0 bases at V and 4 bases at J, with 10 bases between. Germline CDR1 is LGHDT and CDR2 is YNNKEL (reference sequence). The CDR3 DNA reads TGTGCCAGCAGCCAAGATCTAGCCGGGTACGAGCAGTACTTC. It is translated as CASSQDLAGYEQYF.

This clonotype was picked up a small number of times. The CDR3 sequence: CASSLEYHGYTF. The DNA of the CDR3 is TGTGCCAGCAGCTTAGAGTACCATGGCTACACCTTC. This chain joins TRBV7-9 and TRBJ1-2, with no clear D. Trimming pared 1 base from V and 6 bases from J, leaving 6 bases between. Germline V gene data show CDR1 as SEHNR and CDR2 as FQNEAQ (reference sequence). This CDR3 is built from 12 residues.

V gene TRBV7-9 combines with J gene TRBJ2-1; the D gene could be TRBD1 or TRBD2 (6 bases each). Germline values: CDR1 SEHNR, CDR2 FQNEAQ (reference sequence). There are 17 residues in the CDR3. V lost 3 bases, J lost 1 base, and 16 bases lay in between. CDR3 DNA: TGTGCCAGCAGCTTCAGTAGGGGGGTTAGGTCCTACAATGAGCAGTTCTTC. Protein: CASSFSRGVRSYNEQFF.

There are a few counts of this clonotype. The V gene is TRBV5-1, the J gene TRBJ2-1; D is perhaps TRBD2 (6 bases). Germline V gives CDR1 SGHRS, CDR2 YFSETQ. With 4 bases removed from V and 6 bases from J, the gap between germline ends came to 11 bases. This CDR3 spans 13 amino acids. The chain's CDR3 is CASSLLAANEQFF. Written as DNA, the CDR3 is TGCGCCAGCAGCCTTTTAGCGGCCAATGAGCAGTTCTTC.

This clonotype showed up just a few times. The CDR3 loop is CASSQRQRGYEQYF. The CDR3 coding sequence is TGCGCCAGCAGCCAGAGGCAGCGGGGATACGAGCAGTACTTC. The chain is built from TRBV4-3 and TRBJ2-7; 7 positions match TRBD2. V shed 3 bases and J 4 bases; nucleotides not matched to a gene: 6. Germline V gene lookup returns CDR1 LGHNA and CDR2 YSLEER. CDR3 length: 14 residues.

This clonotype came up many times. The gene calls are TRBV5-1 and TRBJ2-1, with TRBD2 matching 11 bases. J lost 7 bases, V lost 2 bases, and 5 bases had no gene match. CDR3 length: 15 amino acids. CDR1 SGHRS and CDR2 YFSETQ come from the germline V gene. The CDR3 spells CASSFSGGALNEQFF. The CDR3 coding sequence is TGCGCCAGCAGCTTTAGCGGGGGGGCCTTAAATGAGCAGTTCTTC. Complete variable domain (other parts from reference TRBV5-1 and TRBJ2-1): KAGVTQTPRYLIKTRGQQVTLSCSPISGHRSVSWYQQTPGQGLQFLFEYFSETQRNKGNFPGRFSGRQFSNSRSEMNVSTLELGDSALYLCASSFSGGALNEQFFGPGTRLTVL.

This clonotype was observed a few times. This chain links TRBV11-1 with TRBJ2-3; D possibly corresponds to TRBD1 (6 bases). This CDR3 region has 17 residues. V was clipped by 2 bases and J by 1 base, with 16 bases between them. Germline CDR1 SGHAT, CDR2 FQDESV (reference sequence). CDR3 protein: CASSLWIGGHGTDTQYF. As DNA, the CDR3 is TGTGCCAGCAGCTTATGGATTGGGGGCCACGGCACAGATACGCAGTATTTT.

Written as DNA, the CDR3 is TGCGCCAGCAGCTTATCACCCGGACAGGTCGAAGCTTTCTTT. Translating gives CASSLSPGQVEAFF. The chain uses TRBV5-1 and TRBJ1-1, with 7 bases matching TRBD1. This CDR3 spans 14 amino acids. Trimming removed 2 bases from V and 8 bases from J; junction bases left unmatched: 9. The germline V gene has CDR1 SGHRS and CDR2 YFSETQ.

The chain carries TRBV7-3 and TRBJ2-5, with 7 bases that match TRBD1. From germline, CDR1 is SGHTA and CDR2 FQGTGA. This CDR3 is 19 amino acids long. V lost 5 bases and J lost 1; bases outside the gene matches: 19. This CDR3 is CASSPTGSLAYHPQETQYF. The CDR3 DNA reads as TGTGCCAGCAGCCCGACAGGGTCCCTTGCCTACCACCCCCAAGAGACCCAGTACTTC.

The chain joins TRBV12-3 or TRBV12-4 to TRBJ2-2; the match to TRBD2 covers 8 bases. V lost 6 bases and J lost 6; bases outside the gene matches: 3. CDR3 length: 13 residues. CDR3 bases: TGTGCCAGCAGGCGCGGGGGGCCCGGGGAGCTGTTTTTT. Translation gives CASRRGGPGELFF.